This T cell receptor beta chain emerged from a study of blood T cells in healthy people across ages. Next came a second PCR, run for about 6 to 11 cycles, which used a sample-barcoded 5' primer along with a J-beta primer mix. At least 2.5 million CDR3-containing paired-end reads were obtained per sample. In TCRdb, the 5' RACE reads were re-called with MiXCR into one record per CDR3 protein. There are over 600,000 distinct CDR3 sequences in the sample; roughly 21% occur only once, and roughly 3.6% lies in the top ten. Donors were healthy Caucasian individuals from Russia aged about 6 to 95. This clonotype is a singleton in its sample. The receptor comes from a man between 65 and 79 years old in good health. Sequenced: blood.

CDR3: CASRGQATGELFF. In DNA form, the CDR3 reads TGCGCCAGCAGGGGACAGGCCACCGGGGAGCTGTTTTTT. V and J are TRBV10-1 and TRBJ2-2; 8 bases agree with TRBD1. CDR3 length: 13 residues. Trimming took 6 bases from V and 4 from J; bases not matched to a gene: 1. The germline gives CDR1 WNHNN, CDR2 SYGVQD (reference sequence).